This passage covers 24 T cell receptor beta chains from one sample sequenced in a study of radiation and T cells in renal cell carcinoma. Time point described: blood 2 weeks post-SBRT. The treatment was: 15 Gy SBRT to primary tumor, nephrectomy 4 weeks later. Clones were sequenced by immunoSEQ multiplex PCR, and TCRdb holds only the in-frame ones, with some missing. This table has roughly 120,000 clones, approximately 80% appearing once. Sequenced here: blood, sampled from a patient whose treatment included radiotherapy and nephrectomy. Every receptor here comes from a woman aged 60-75 years with renal cell carcinoma.

The chain is built from TRBV4-2 and TRBJ2-6; maybe TRBD1 (7 bases). V was shortened by 5 bases and J by 1 base, with 15 bases between the two germline ends. The CDR3 is 17 residues long. Germline assignment: CDR1 LGHNA and CDR2 YNFKEQ. The CDR3 sequence: CASSLQGRNSGANVLTF. As DNA, the CDR3 is TGTGCCAGCAGCTTACAGGGGAGGAATTCTGGGGCCAACGTCCTGACTTTC.

CDR3 sequence reads: CASSTHRSSYEQYF. CDR3 DNA sequence: TGCGCCAGCAGCACACACAGGTCCTCCTACGAGCAGTACTTC. The V call is TRBV4-1, the J call TRBJ2-5, with TRBD1 as a possible D gene (5 bases). The tail of the sequence fits TRBJ2-7 better, so the J call may be wrong. Germline V gene lookup returns CDR1 MGHRA and CDR2 YSYEKL. The length of the CDR3 is 14 residues.

This chain links TRBV19 with TRBJ1-1; no reliable D call. Germline CDR1 and CDR2: LNHDA and SQIVND (reference sequence). This CDR3 spans 12 amino acids. The ends were cut back, 5 bases at V and 1 base at J, with 5 bases in the middle. DNA for the CDR3: TGTGCCAGTAGTCTCCAGAACACTGAAGCTTTCTTT. Translation gives CASSLQNTEAFF.

This chain links TRBV6-1 with TRBJ2-6; 9 nucleotides align to TRBD1. This CDR3 has 17 residues. The V and J ends lost 2 bases and 2 bases, in that order; junction bases with no gene match: 4. CDR1 is MNHNS, CDR2 SASEGT, per germline. The CDR3: CASSEPRDRAGANVLTF. The CDR3 DNA is TGTGCCAGCAGTGAACCCCGGGACAGGGCTGGGGCCAACGTCCTGACTTTC.

The chain links TRBV27 to TRBJ1-5; D gene uncertain. Germline lookup yields CDR1 MNHEY and CDR2 SMNVEV (reference sequence). V was clipped by 0 bases and J by 9 bases, with 6 bases between them. There are 12 residues in the CDR3. Here the CDR3 reads CASSLSSGPQHF. The CDR3 region has the DNA TGTGCCAGCAGTTTATCGTCGGGGCCCCAGCATTTT.

As concerns this clone: This sample includes further DNA sequences coding for the same CDR3. This sequence joins TRBV6-9 and TRBJ1-6; TRBD1 matches 9 bases. The CDR3 is 16 residues long. Germline V CDR1 and CDR2: MNHGY, SVAAGI. Trimming took 6 bases from V and 8 from J; bases not matched to a gene: 11. CDR3 coding DNA: TGTGCCAGCAGGTACGTCCCCGGGACAGGGCATTCACCCCTCCACTTT. Translating it yields CASRYVPGTGHSPLHF.

This clone was recorded a few times. The CDR3 spells CASSLGVDGGYTF. The CDR3 region has the DNA TGTGCCAGCAGCTTAGGGGTTGATGGGGGCTACACCTTC. V gene TRBV7-8 combines with J gene TRBJ1-2, with D uncertain. V lost 1 base to trimming and J lost 8 bases, with 11 bases between them. This CDR3 is built from 13 residues. Germline loops: CDR1 SGHVS, CDR2 FQNEAQ. Supplemented by reference TRBV7-8 and TRBJ1-2, the full variable domain reads GAGVSQSPRYKVAKRGQDVALRCDPISGHVSLFWYQQALGQGPEFLTYFQNEAQLDKSGLPSDRFFAERPEGSVSTLKIQRTQQEDSAVYLCASSLGVDGGYTFGSGTRLTVV.

This chain uses TRBV5-1 with TRBJ2-1; D possibly corresponds to TRBD2 (6 bases). V dropped 0 bases and J dropped 2 bases, with 9 bases sitting between them. Germline V gives CDR1 SGHRS, CDR2 YFSETQ. This CDR3 is 15 amino acids long. The CDR3 sequence: CASSLAGGTYNEQFF. CDR3 DNA: TGCGCCAGCAGCTTGGCCGGGGGTACCTACAATGAGCAGTTCTTC.

The chain links TRBV7-9 to TRBJ2-1, with TRBD1 matching 8 bases. The ends lost 3 bases at V and 2 bases at J; junction bases unmatched: 0. This CDR3 region has 14 residues. Germline loops: CDR1 SEHNR, CDR2 FQNEAQ (reference sequence). The CDR3 loop is CASSLTGAYNEQFF. DNA for the CDR3: TGTGCCAGCAGCTTGACAGGGGCCTACAATGAGCAGTTCTTC.

The chain recombines TRBV2 with TRBJ2-1; TRBD1 aligns across 8 bases. Germline assignment: CDR1 SNHLY and CDR2 FYNNEI. Unmatched junction bases numbered 3, after V lost 3 bases and J lost 2 bases. The CDR3 spans 15 residues. The CDR3 region is CASSDGDRTYNEQFF. Here the CDR3 DNA reads TGTGCCAGCAGTGATGGGGACAGGACCTACAATGAGCAGTTCTTC.

This rearrangement joins TRBV30 to TRBJ1-2; tentatively, D is TRBD1 (6 bases). The CDR3 is 14 residues long. CDR1 is GTSNPN, CDR2 SVGIG, per germline (reference sequence). V lost 2 bases and J 8 bases, leaving 18 bases between the germline ends. The CDR3 DNA sequence: TGTGCCTGGAGTTGGACAGATCCCACAGGAGGCTACACCTTC. The encoded protein is CAWSWTDPTGGYTF.

This clone came up a few times. V usage is TRBV11-2 and J usage is TRBJ2-1, with 8 bases fitting TRBD2. The germline V gene has CDR1 SGHAT and CDR2 FQNNGV. Trimming at V came to 5 bases and at J to 15 bases, leaving 15 bases not matched to a gene. The CDR3 runs to 14 residues. Here the CDR3 DNA reads TGTGCCAGCAGCAATCGGCCTAGCGGGCCCCTACGGTTCTTC. Protein product: CASSNRPSGPLRFF.

J is TRBJ1-1 and V is TRBV28; D might be TRBD1 (5 bases). The germline V gene has CDR1 MDHEN and CDR2 SYDVKM. V was pared by 4 bases and J by 4 bases, with 10 bases between. The CDR3 is made up of 13 amino acids. The CDR3 DNA reads as TGTGCCAGCAGTTGGAGGGGAGCCACTGAAGCTTTCTTT. Translation: CASSWRGATEAFF.

This chain links TRBV4-3 with TRBJ1-2; 10 positions agree with TRBD1. The V gene end was trimmed by 4 bases and the J gene end by 7 bases; junction bases not matched to a gene: 3. This CDR3 has 13 residues. Germline CDR1 reads LGHNA; CDR2 reads YSLEER. In DNA, the CDR3 is TGCGCCAGCAGCCGGGACAGGGGTTTTGGCTACACCTTC. As protein: CASSRDRGFGYTF.

This rearrangement joins TRBV4-2 to TRBJ2-1; 7 bases are shared with TRBD2. V was pared by 4 bases and J by 3 bases, with 15 bases of the junction left unmatched. Germline CDR1 is LGHNA and CDR2 is YNFKEQ. The length of the CDR3 is 18 residues. The CDR3, as DNA: TGTGCCAGCAGCCCACTTACTAAGGGAGGGCCTTACTACAATGAGCAGTTCTTC. Translated, it gives CASSPLTKGGPYYNEQFF.

CDR3 sequence (DNA): TGTGCCAGCTCACCACCGCGGGACAGGGTTGATCAGCCCCAGCATTTT. As protein: CASSPPRDRVDQPQHF. The chain combines TRBV18 with TRBJ1-5, with TRBD1 matching over 9 bases. The trim removed 0 bases at V and 5 bases at J, leaving 5 bases unmatched. This CDR3 has 16 amino acids. Germline V gene data show CDR1 as KGHSH and CDR2 as LQKENI.

The genes are TRBV18 and TRBJ2-7, with D perhaps being TRBD1 or TRBD2 (5 bases each). This CDR3 has 15 amino acids. Trimming shortened V by 2 bases and J by 0 bases, and 11 bases separated the two germline ends. Germline V gene sequence: CDR1 KGHSH, CDR2 LQKENI. CDR3 coding DNA: TGTGCCAGCTCACCAACCCGGGACGGCTCCTACGAGCAGTACTTC. As protein: CASSPTRDGSYEQYF.

This clone was counted once. The chain links TRBV19 to TRBJ1-2, with a tentative D call TRBD1 (5 bases). The CDR3 sequence is 16 residues long. Trimming cost V 4 bases and J 3 bases, with 18 bases left between them. The V gene's germline CDR1 is LNHDA and CDR2 SQIVND (reference sequence). The CDR3 region is CASSKARVIMDYGYTF. The DNA for the CDR3 is TGTGCCAGTAGTAAGGCCAGGGTGATAATGGACTATGGCTACACCTTC. Complete variable domain (other parts from reference TRBV19 and TRBJ1-2): DGGITQSPKYLFRKEGQNVTLSCEQNLNHDAMYWYRQDPGQGLRLIYYSQIVNDFQKGDIAEGYSVSREKKESFPLTVTSAQKNPTAFYLCASSKARVIMDYGYTFGSGTRLTVV.

The chain recombines TRBV6-5 with TRBJ1-2; a possible D gene is TRBD1 (5 bases). The CDR3 sequence is 12 residues long. The germline gives CDR1 MNHEY, CDR2 SVGAGI. V was clipped by 6 bases and J by 2 bases, with 7 bases between them. The CDR3 DNA sequence: TGTGCCAGCAGCCGACAGAACTATGGCTACACCTTC. This codes for CASSRQNYGYTF.

The chain combines TRBV9 with TRBJ1-1; D remains ambiguous. V lost 0 bases and J 1 base, leaving 10 bases between the germline ends. The germline gives CDR1 SGDLS, CDR2 YYNGEE. The CDR3 is 15 residues long. The CDR3 DNA sequence: TGTGCCAGCAGCGTAGGTCTGGAGGGGAACACTGAAGCTTTCTTT. Translating gives CASSVGLEGNTEAFF.

The CDR3 DNA reads as TGTGCCAGCAGGGACCGCGTGGGCGAGCAGTACTTC. Its protein product is CASRDRVGEQYF. The J gene is TRBJ2-7, the V gene TRBV6-1; D is ambiguous. Trimming stripped 6 bases from V and 6 bases from J, with 12 bases between. There are 12 residues in the CDR3. The V gene's germline CDR1 is MNHNS and CDR2 SASEGT.

The chain is built from TRBV2 and TRBJ2-3; 9 bases line up with TRBD1. Germline V gene sequence: CDR1 SNHLY, CDR2 FYNNEI. The CDR3 extends over 16 amino acids. Unmatched junction bases numbered 13, after V lost 8 bases and J lost 4 bases. This CDR3 reads CASQIRTGVIADTQYF. In nucleotides, the CDR3 is TGTGCCAGCCAGATTCGGACAGGGGTCATCGCAGATACGCAGTATTTT.

This clone was counted once. The chain couples TRBV5-1 to TRBJ1-4; TRBD1 matches 9 bases. V was pared by 4 bases and J by 5 bases, with 15 bases of the junction left unmatched. CDR3 length: 18 amino acids. The V gene's germline CDR1 is SGHRS and CDR2 YFSETQ. In DNA form, the CDR3 reads TGCGCCAGCAGCCCTGCCGGACAGGGGCCGCCTCCAAATGAAAAACTGTTTTTT. It yields the protein CASSPAGQGPPPNEKLFF. Drawing the rest from reference TRBV5-1 and TRBJ1-4, the complete variable domain is KAGVTQTPRYLIKTRGQQVTLSCSPISGHRSVSWYQQTPGQGLQFLFEYFSETQRNKGNFPGRFSGRQFSNSRSEMNVSTLELGDSALYLCASSPAGQGPPPNEKLFFGSGTQLSVL.

This chain links TRBV28 with TRBJ1-1, with D possibly matching TRBD1 (6 bases). CDR1 is MDHEN and CDR2 is SYDVKM in the germline V gene. The germline V and J ends were trimmed by 5 bases and 4 bases, with 11 bases remaining between them. This CDR3 region has 13 residues. Here the CDR3 reads CASSTLGGTEAFF. CDR3 DNA: TGTGCCAGCAGTACCCTAGGGGGCACTGAAGCTTTCTTT.